Below are 27 T cell receptor beta chains sequenced from a single sample in a study of CD8+ T cells in alopecia areata. Extraction and reverse transcription of RNA yielded cDNA as the sequencing template. TCRdb's copy holds only in-frame clones and misses some; the assay was immunoSEQ multiplex PCR. The sample lists roughly 190,000 clones, 45% to 75% occurring once. Described treatment: oral pan-JAK inhibitor, 5-10 mg twice daily. This material consisted of CD4+ T cells sorted from blood, taken at week 4, from a patient treated with tofacitinib. The receptors were gathered from a human donor with alopecia areata.

The V and J genes are TRBV5-1 and TRBJ2-4; D assignment may be TRBD1 or TRBD2 (6 bases each). CDR1 and CDR2 (germline): SGHRS, YFSETQ. CDR3 length equals 16 residues. Trimming removed 3 bases from V and 4 bases from J, with 17 bases in between. CDR3 amino acids: CASSYDPEGGKNIQYF. DNA for the CDR3: TGCGCCAGCAGCTATGATCCGGAGGGGGGTAAAAACATTCAGTACTTC. The full variable domain, completed using reference TRBV5-1 and TRBJ2-4, is KAGVTQTPRYLIKTRGQQVTLSCSPISGHRSVSWYQQTPGQGLQFLFEYFSETQRNKGNFPGRFSGRQFSNSRSEMNVSTLELGDSALYLCASSYDPEGGKNIQYFGAGTRLSVL.

This CDR3 is CASSQAGADKRRVYF. In nucleotides, the CDR3 is TGTGCCAGCAGCCAAGCTGGGGCGGACAAGAGAAGGGTGTACTTC. V usage is TRBV14 and J usage is TRBJ2-5; D perhaps matches TRBD1 (5 bases). Deletions cut 1 base from V and 13 bases from J, with 22 bases between. From germline, CDR1 is SGHDN and CDR2 FVKESK. The CDR3 sequence is 15 residues long.

This clone was observed a handful of times. The chain has TRBV11-3 and TRBJ1-1; D remains unclear. The CDR3 runs to 13 residues. Germline CDR1 and CDR2: SGHNT and YENEEA. V dropped 0 bases and J dropped 1 base, with 3 bases sitting between them. The CDR3 reads CASSLERNTEAFF. The CDR3 DNA is TGTGCCAGCAGCTTAGAGAGGAACACTGAAGCTTTCTTT. Full variable domain (rest looked up from reference TRBV11-3 and TRBJ1-1): EAGVVQSPRYKIIEKKQPVAFWCNPISGHNTLYWYLQNLGQGPELLIRYENEEAVDDSQLPKDRFSAERLKGVDSTLKIQPAELGDSAVYLCASSLERNTEAFFGQGTRLTVV.

The rearrangement joins TRBV5-6 to TRBJ2-4, with a tentative D call TRBD1 (6 bases). From germline, CDR1 is SGHDT and CDR2 YYEEEE. Trimming left V 0 bases short and J 7 bases short, with 11 bases between. This CDR3 is built from 14 residues. CDR3 protein: CASSLGPGENIQYF. CDR3 coding DNA: TGTGCCAGCAGCTTGGGTCCAGGGGAGAACATTCAGTACTTC.

The gene calls are TRBV23-1 and TRBJ2-7; weak D call: TRBD1 (6 bases). TRBV23-1 is annotated as an ORF whose role is uncertain. V shed 6 bases and J shed 3 bases, with 12 bases lying between them. The CDR3 has 13 amino acids. This CDR3 reads CASSVRGIYEQYF. CDR3 sequence (DNA): TGCGCCAGCAGCGTCAGGGGAATCTACGAGCAGTACTTC.

The CDR3: CASSLEWDATQYF. Written as DNA, the CDR3 is TGCGCCAGCAGCCTAGAGTGGGACGCTACGCAGTATTTT. This chain joins TRBV4-1 and TRBJ2-3; D could derive from TRBD1 or TRBD2 (5 bases each). This CDR3 has 13 amino acids. Trimming shortened V by 4 bases and J by 8 bases, and 13 bases separated the two germline ends. Germline CDR1 and CDR2: MGHRA and YSYEKL.

The chain uses TRBV25-1 and TRBJ2-5; 7 bases match TRBD1. The ends lost 4 bases at V and 3 bases at J; junction bases unmatched: 8. CDR3 length equals 15 residues. Germline V gene sequence: CDR1 MGHDK, CDR2 SYGVNS. CDR3 in DNA: TGTGCCAGCAGTGCTTACGGGACAGCGAAAGAGACCCAGTACTTC. It yields the protein CASSAYGTAKETQYF.

The V and J genes are TRBV29-1 and TRBJ2-1, with 8 bases identical to TRBD2. V lost 5 bases and J lost 4; bases outside the gene matches: 7. Germline V lookup: CDR1 SQVTM, CDR2 ANQGSEA. The CDR3 has 14 residues. The CDR3 sequence: CSVLSGMGYNEQFF. The DNA for the CDR3 is TGCAGCGTTCTTAGCGGGATGGGTTACAATGAGCAGTTCTTC.

The chain combines TRBV5-1 with TRBJ2-7; D is unresolved. From germline, CDR1 is SGHRS and CDR2 YFSETQ. This CDR3 comprises 14 residues. Trimming shortened V by 0 bases and J by 1 base, and 8 bases separated the two germline ends. CDR3 amino acids: CASSLGLLSYEQYF. The CDR3 DNA is TGCGCCAGCAGCTTGGGACTGCTATCCTACGAGCAGTACTTC. The full variable domain, rest sourced from reference TRBV5-1 and TRBJ2-7, is KAGVTQTPRYLIKTRGQQVTLSCSPISGHRSVSWYQQTPGQGLQFLFEYFSETQRNKGNFPGRFSGRQFSNSRSEMNVSTLELGDSALYLCASSLGLLSYEQYFGPGTRLTVT.

This chain joins TRBV7-2 and TRBJ2-4; D is unresolved. The ends were cut back, 8 bases at V and 0 bases at J, with 11 bases in the middle. CDR3 length: 14 residues. Germline V gene data show CDR1 as SGHTA and CDR2 as FQGNSA. The CDR3 nucleotides are TGTGCCAGCTCTCCCCAAATAGCCAAAAACATTCAGTACTTC. Translation: CASSPQIAKNIQYF.

The chain recombines TRBV5-1 with TRBJ2-3, with 8 bases aligning to TRBD1. The CDR3 spans 15 residues. The V gene end was trimmed by 4 bases and the J gene end by 6 bases; junction bases not matched to a gene: 10. Germline V lookup: CDR1 SGHRS, CDR2 YFSETQ. CDR3 coding DNA: TGCGCCAGCAGCCCTGGGACAGGAGTGGCGGATACGCAGTATTTT. This codes for CASSPGTGVADTQYF.

The V gene is TRBV7-2, the J gene TRBJ2-7, with D hard to call. Trimming stripped 0 bases from V and 7 bases from J, with 13 bases between. The CDR3 has 14 amino acids. Germline V CDR1 and CDR2: SGHTA, FQGNSA. The CDR3 protein is CASSLADPIREQYF. CDR3 bases: TGTGCCAGCAGCTTAGCAGACCCTATTCGGGAGCAGTACTTC. Variable domain in full (rest from reference TRBV7-2 and TRBJ2-7): GAGVSQSPSNKVTEKGKDVELRCDPISGHTALYWYRQSLGQGLEFLIYFQGNSAPDKSGLPSDRFSAERTGGSVSTLTIQRTQQEDSAVYLCASSLADPIREQYFGPGTRLTVT.

This chain connects TRBV4-2 to TRBJ2-3, with D possibly matching TRBD1 (5 bases). The CDR3 extends over 12 amino acids. The V and J ends lost 5 bases and 9 bases respectively, with 12 bases between them. In germline, CDR1 is LGHNA, CDR2 YNFKEQ. CDR3 DNA: TGTGCCAGCAGCAAAGGGCAGGGAACGCAGTATTTT. This encodes CASSKGQGTQYF.

The chain combines TRBV30 with TRBJ1-1; maybe TRBD1 (5 bases). From germline, CDR1 is GTSNPN and CDR2 SVGIG (reference sequence). The CDR3 covers 14 residues. Deletions cut 3 bases from V and 0 bases from J, with 11 bases between. The chain's CDR3 is CAWSQGQMNTEAFF. The CDR3 DNA is TGTGCCTGGAGCCAGGGCCAGATGAACACTGAAGCTTTCTTT.

The gene calls are TRBV6-1 and TRBJ1-2; D is unresolved. Per germline, CDR1 MNHNS and CDR2 SASEGT. CDR3 length: 14 residues. Trimming took 3 bases from V and 4 from J, leaving 12 bases between them. CDR3 in amino acids: CASSDHLTSYGYTF. The CDR3 DNA is TGTGCCAGCAGTGATCATTTGACGTCCTATGGCTACACCTTC.

The chain uses TRBV30 and TRBJ1-5; tentatively, D is TRBD1 (6 bases). In germline, CDR1 is GTSNPN, CDR2 SVGIG (reference sequence). V lost 5 bases, J lost 2 bases, and 13 bases lay in between. There are 14 residues in the CDR3. In DNA, the CDR3 is TGTGCCTGGGCCACACAGGGAGGCAATCAGCCCCAGCATTTT. It specifies CAWATQGGNQPQHF. The full variable domain, in which reference TRBV30 and TRBJ1-5 provide the parts outside the CDR3, is SQTIHQWPATLVQPVGSPLSLECTVEGTSNPNLYWYRQAAGRGLQLLFYSVGIGQISSEVPQNLSASRPQDRQFILSSKKLLLSDSGFYLCAWATQGGNQPQHFGDGTRLSIL.

The CDR3 region has the DNA TGCGCCAGCAGCTACTCCGGGACTAGCACAGATACGCAGTATTTT. It encodes CASSYSGTSTDTQYF. V usage is TRBV5-1 and J usage is TRBJ2-3; tentatively, D is TRBD2 (6 bases). The CDR3 contains 15 residues. V lost 3 bases to trimming and J lost 0 bases, with 11 bases between them. Germline V gene data show CDR1 as SGHRS and CDR2 as YFSETQ.

For the CDR3, the DNA is TGTGCCAGCAGCTTAGGGAGAATAGCGGGAGGGGCCTACAATGAGCAGTTCTTC. Its protein product is CASSLGRIAGGAYNEQFF. The V and J genes are TRBV11-2 and TRBJ2-1, with TRBD2 identical over 11 bases. The CDR3 is 18 amino acids. V shed 1 base and J 2 bases; nucleotides not matched to a gene: 7. CDR1 SGHAT and CDR2 FQNNGV come from the germline V gene.

J is TRBJ1-4 and V is TRBV6-6; possibly TRBD1 for D (5 bases). In germline, CDR1 is MNHNY, CDR2 SVGAGI (reference sequence). CDR3 length: 13 residues. V was clipped by 8 bases and J by 8 bases, with 15 bases between them. CDR3 protein: CASGRRDGEKLFF. The CDR3 DNA reads as TGTGCCAGCGGGCGGCGGGACGGCGAAAAACTGTTTTTT.

The sample holds a few counts of this clone. The J gene is TRBJ2-5, the V gene TRBV5-1; D is ambiguous. Trimming took off 0 bases at V and 5 bases at J, with 11 bases between the two ends. Germline loops: CDR1 SGHRS, CDR2 YFSETQ. This CDR3 comprises 14 residues. CDR3 sequence reads: CASSLGLIGETQYF. The CDR3 region has the DNA TGCGCCAGCAGCTTGGGATTGATTGGGGAGACCCAGTACTTC.

Only a few counts were recorded for this clone. The J gene is TRBJ2-7, the V gene TRBV6-5; D may be TRBD2 (6 bases). Germline CDR1 reads MNHEY; CDR2 reads SVGAGI. The CDR3 loop spans 14 amino acids. Trimming removed 0 bases at V and 8 bases at J, with 14 bases between. For the CDR3, the DNA is TGTGCCAGCAGTTACTCGGGGGGTGATGTGAAGCAGTACTTC. Translated: CASSYSGGDVKQYF.

This rearrangement joins TRBV10-3 to TRBJ2-1; perhaps TRBD2 as D (6 bases). Trimming shortened V by 6 bases and J by 4 bases, and 13 bases separated the two germline ends. Germline CDR1 and CDR2: ENHRY and SYGVKD. There are 14 residues in the CDR3. The CDR3, as DNA: TGTGCCATCAGGGGCCGGGACTTGTACAATGAGCAGTTCTTC. Translating it yields CAIRGRDLYNEQFF.

The chain carries TRBV6-1 and TRBJ1-5; D is unresolved. The V gene's germline CDR1 is MNHNS and CDR2 SASEGT. V gave up 1 base and J gave up 5 bases, with 3 bases separating them. This CDR3 has 12 amino acids. CDR3 DNA: TGTGCCAGCAGTGAAGGTGATCAGCCCCAGCATTTT. Protein product: CASSEGDQPQHF.

This chain connects TRBV30 to TRBJ2-4; D is ambiguous. Germline CDR1 is GTSNPN and CDR2 is SVGIG (reference sequence). This CDR3 spans 12 amino acids. Trimming left V 6 bases short and J 6 bases short, with 12 bases between. The CDR3: CACVQALNIQYF. CDR3 DNA sequence: TGTGCCTGCGTCCAGGCCTTAAACATTCAGTACTTC.

This clone was recorded a few times. The CDR3: CASSYSRDIAAEQYF. The CDR3 DNA reads as TGTGCCAGCAGTTACTCGAGGGACATAGCCGCCGAGCAGTACTTC. V gene TRBV6-5 combines with J gene TRBJ2-7, with a tentative D call TRBD1 (6 bases). Trimming took 0 bases from V and 6 from J, leaving 15 bases between them. This CDR3 comprises 15 residues. Germline CDR1 and CDR2: MNHEY and SVGAGI.

Only a few counts were recorded for this clone. This chain links TRBV29-1 with TRBJ2-1, with D perhaps TRBD1 (6 bases). V was clipped by 7 bases and J by 4 bases, with 17 bases between them. CDR3 length: 14 residues. From germline, CDR1 is SQVTM and CDR2 ANQGSEA. The DNA for the CDR3 is TGCAGCGGAGACCGGGACAACGATTACAATGAGCAGTTCTTC. Its protein product is CSGDRDNDYNEQFF.

This clone was counted only a few times. The chain recombines TRBV7-9 with TRBJ1-1; tentatively, D is TRBD1 (5 bases). The CDR3 runs to 14 residues. Germline assignment: CDR1 SEHNR and CDR2 FQNEAQ (reference sequence). V was trimmed by 5 bases and J by 9 bases, leaving 19 bases between them. CDR3 protein: CASSLDGTSSKAFF. CDR3 nucleotide sequence: TGTGCCAGCAGCCTGGATGGGACGTCTTCCAAAGCTTTCTTT.